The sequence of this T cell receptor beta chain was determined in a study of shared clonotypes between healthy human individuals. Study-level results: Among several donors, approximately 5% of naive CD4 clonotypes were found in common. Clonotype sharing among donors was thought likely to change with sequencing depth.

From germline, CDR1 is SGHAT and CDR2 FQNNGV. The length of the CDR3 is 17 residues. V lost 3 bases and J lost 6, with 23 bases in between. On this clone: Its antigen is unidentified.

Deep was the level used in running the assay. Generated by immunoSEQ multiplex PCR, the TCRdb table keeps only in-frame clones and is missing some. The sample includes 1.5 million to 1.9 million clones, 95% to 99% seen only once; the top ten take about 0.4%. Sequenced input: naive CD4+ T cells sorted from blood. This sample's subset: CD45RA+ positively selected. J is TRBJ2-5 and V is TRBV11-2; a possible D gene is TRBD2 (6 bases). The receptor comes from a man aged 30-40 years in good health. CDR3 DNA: TGTGCCAGCAGCTTCTTCTCCGGAGGGCCAGGTTTGAAGACCCAGTACTTC. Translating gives CASSFFSGGPGLKTQYF.